This T cell receptor beta chain was captured by sequencing in a study of blood T cells in healthy people across ages. General study findings and limits: With naive T cell percentage, TCR beta diversity showed a strong correlation.

With 4 bases clipped from V and 5 bases from J, the junction kept 8 bases outside the gene matches. The CDR3 totals 14 residues. The germline gives CDR1 DFQATT, CDR2 SNEGSKA (reference sequence). This clonotype was observed a handful of times. Its antigen is undetermined. The authors drew about 9.5 milliliters of peripheral blood from each donor. Alongside a J-beta primer mix, a sample-barcoded 5' primer served in a second PCR lasting about 7 to 12 cycles. MiXCR, run by TCRdb on the 5' RACE reads, gives a single entry per CDR3 protein. This sample carries almost 800,000 distinct CDR3 sequences, 55% to 70% of them seen once, and the ten largest clones take 22%.

The rearrangement uses TRBV20-1 and TRBJ1-5; 7 bases are a match to TRBD1. The sequencing input was blood. This TCR derives from a man aged 25-45 years in good health. In DNA, the CDR3 is TGCAGTGCTATAGGACAGGAGGGTTATCAGCCCCAGCATTTT. Amino acids: CSAIGQEGYQPQHF.